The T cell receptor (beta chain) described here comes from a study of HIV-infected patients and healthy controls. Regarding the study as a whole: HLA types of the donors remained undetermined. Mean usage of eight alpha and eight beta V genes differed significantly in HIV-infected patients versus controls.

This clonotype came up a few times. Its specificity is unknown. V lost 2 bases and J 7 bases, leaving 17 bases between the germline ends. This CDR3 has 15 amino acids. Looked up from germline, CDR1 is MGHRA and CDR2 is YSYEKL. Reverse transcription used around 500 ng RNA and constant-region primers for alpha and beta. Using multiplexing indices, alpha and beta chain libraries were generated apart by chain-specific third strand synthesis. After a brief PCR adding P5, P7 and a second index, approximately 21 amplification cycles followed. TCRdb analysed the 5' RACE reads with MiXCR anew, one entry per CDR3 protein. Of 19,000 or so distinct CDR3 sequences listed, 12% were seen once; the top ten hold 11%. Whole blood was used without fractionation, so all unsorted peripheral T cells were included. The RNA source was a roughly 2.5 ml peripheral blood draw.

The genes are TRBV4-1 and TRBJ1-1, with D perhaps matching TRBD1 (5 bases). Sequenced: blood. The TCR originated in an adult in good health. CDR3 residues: CASSQPAGSRNEAFF. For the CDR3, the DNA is TGCGCCAGCAGCCAACCTGCAGGGAGCCGCAATGAAGCTTTCTTT.